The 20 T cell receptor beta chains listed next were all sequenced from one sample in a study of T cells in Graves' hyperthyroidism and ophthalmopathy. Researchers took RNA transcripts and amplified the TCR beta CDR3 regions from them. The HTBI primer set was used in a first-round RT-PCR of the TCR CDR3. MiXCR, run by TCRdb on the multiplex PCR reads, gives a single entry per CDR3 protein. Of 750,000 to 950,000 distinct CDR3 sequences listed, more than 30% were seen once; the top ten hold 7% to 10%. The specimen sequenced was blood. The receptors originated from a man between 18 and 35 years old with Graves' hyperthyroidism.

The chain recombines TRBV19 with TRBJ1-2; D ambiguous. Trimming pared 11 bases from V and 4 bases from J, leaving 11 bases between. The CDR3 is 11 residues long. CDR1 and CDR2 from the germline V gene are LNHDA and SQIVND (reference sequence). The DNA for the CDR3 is TGTGCCTCAGGACGAGGCTATGGCTACACCTTC. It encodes CASGRGYGYTF.

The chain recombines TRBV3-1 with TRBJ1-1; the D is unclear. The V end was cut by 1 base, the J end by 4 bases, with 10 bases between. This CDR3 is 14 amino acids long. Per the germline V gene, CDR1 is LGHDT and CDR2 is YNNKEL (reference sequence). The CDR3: CASSQVQDLTEAFF. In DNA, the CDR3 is TGTGCCAGCAGCCAAGTCCAGGACCTCACTGAAGCTTTCTTT.

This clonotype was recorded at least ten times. CDR3 nucleotides: TGTGCCAGCAGCTTAGGAGTGCAGCGGGAGACCCAGTACTTC. Protein sequence: CASSLGVQRETQYF. The chain links TRBV11-2 to TRBJ2-5; the D gene is possibly TRBD2 (5 bases). CDR1 is SGHAT, CDR2 FQNNGV, per germline. Trimming removed 1 base at V and 5 bases at J, with 11 bases between. The CDR3 loop spans 14 amino acids.

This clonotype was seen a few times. The CDR3 DNA reads TGTGCCAGCAGCTTCCCTAGAGACCAAGAGACCCAGTACTTC. Its translation: CASSFPRDQETQYF. The chain uses TRBV7-8 and TRBJ2-5; D gene uncertain. Per germline, CDR1 SGHVS and CDR2 FQNEAQ. This CDR3 has 14 residues. V dropped 3 bases and J dropped 0 bases, with 8 bases sitting between them. Supplemented by reference TRBV7-8 and TRBJ2-5, the full variable domain reads GAGVSQSPRYKVAKRGQDVALRCDPISGHVSLFWYQQALGQGPEFLTYFQNEAQLDKSGLPSDRFFAERPEGSVSTLKIQRTQQEDSAVYLCASSFPRDQETQYFGPGTRLLVL.

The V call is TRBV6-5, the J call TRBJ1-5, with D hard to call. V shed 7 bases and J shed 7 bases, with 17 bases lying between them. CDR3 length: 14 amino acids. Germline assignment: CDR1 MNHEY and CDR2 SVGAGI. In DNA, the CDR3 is TGTGCCAGCACTAACGGAGGTCCCAGGCAGCCCCAGCATTTT. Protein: CASTNGGPRQPQHF.

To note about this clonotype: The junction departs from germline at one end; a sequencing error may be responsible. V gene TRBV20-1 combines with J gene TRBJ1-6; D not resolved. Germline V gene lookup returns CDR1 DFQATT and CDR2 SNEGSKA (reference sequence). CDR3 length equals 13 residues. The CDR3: CSAGSSYNPPLHF. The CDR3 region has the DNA TGCAGTGCAGGAAGCTCCTATAATCCACCCCTCCACTTT.

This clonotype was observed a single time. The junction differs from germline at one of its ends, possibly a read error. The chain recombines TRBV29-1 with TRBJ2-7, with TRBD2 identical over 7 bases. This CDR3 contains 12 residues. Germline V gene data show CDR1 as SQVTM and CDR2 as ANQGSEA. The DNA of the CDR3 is TGCGGCGTTGCGGCGGGAGATCGAGAGCAGTACTTC. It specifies CGVAAGDREQYF.

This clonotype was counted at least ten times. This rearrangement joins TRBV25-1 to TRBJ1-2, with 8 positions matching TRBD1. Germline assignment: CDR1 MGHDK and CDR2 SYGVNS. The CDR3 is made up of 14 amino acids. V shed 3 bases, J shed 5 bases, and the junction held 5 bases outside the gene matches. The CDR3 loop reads CASSEPTGGYGYTF. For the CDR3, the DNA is TGTGCCAGCAGTGAGCCCACAGGGGGGTATGGCTACACCTTC.

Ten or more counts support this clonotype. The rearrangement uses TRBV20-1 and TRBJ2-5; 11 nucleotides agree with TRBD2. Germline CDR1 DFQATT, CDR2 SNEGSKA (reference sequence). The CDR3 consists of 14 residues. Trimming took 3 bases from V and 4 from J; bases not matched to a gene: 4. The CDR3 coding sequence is TGCAGTGCTAGTAGTCTAGCGGGGGGAGAGACCCAGTACTTC. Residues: CSASSLAGGETQYF.

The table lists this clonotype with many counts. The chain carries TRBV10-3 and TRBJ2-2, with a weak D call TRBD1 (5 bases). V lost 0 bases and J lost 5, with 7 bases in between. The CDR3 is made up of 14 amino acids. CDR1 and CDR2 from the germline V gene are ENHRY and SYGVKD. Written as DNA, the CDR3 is TGTGCCATCAGTGAGTCCCCAGGGACCGGGGAGCTGTTTTTT. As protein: CAISESPGTGELFF.

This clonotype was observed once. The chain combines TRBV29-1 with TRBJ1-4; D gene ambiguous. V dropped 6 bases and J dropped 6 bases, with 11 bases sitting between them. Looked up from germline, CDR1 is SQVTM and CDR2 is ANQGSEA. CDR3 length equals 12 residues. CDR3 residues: CSVKEGDEKLFF. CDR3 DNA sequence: TGCAGCGTAAAGGAGGGCGATGAAAAACTGTTTTTT.

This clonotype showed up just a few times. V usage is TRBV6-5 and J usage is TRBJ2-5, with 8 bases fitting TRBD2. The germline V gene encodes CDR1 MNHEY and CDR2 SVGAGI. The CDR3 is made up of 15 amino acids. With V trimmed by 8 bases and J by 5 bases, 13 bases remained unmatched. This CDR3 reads CASQKWAGGQETQYF. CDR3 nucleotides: TGTGCCAGCCAAAAATGGGCGGGAGGCCAGGAGACCCAGTACTTC.

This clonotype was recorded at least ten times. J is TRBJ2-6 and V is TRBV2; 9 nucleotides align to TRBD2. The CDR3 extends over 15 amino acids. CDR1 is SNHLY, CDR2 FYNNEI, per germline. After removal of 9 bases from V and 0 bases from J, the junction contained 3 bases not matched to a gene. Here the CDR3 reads CASRTSVSGANVLTF. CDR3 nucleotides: TGTGCCAGTAGGACTAGCGTCTCTGGGGCCAACGTCCTGACTTTC.

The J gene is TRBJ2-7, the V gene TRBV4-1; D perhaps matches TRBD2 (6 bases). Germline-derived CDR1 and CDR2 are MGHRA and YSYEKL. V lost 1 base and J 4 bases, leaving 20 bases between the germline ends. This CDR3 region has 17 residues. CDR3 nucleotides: TGCGCCAGCAGCCAAGTGGGAGGCGGCGTGCCCCCATACGAGCAGTACTTC. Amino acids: CASSQVGGGVPPYEQYF.

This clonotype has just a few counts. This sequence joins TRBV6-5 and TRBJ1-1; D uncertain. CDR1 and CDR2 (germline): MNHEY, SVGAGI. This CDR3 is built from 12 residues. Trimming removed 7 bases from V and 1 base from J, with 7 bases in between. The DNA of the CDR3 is TGTGCCAGCAAGGAGAGGAACACTGAAGCTTTCTTT. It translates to CASKERNTEAFF.

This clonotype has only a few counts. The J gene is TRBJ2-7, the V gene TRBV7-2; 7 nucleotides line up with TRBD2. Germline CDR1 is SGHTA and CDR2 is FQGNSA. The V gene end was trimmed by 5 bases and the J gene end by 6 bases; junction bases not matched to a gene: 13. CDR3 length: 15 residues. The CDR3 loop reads CASSPWTSGEGEQYF. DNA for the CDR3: TGTGCCAGCAGCCCATGGACCTCCGGGGAGGGCGAGCAGTACTTC.

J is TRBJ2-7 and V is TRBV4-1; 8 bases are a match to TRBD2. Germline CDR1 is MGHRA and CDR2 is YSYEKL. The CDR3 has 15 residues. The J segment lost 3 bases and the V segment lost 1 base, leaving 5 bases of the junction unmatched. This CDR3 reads CASSQGGSGSYEQYF. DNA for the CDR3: TGCGCCAGCAGCCAAGGTGGGAGCGGGAGCTACGAGCAGTACTTC.

The CDR3 sequence is CASSQVGSRYGYTF. Here the CDR3 DNA reads TGTGCCAGCAGCCAAGTCGGGAGTCGGTATGGCTACACCTTC. The V call is TRBV3-1, the J call TRBJ1-2; D not certain. V gave up 1 base and J gave up 5 bases, with 11 bases separating them. Germline values: CDR1 LGHDT, CDR2 YNNKEL (reference sequence). The CDR3 totals 14 residues.

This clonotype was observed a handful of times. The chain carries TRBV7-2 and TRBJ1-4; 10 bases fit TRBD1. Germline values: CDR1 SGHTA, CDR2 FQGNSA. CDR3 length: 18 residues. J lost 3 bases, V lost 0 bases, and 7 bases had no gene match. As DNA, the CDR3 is TGTGCCAGCAGCTTAGCGACAGGGGGCCAGGTGGCTAATGAAAAACTGTTTTTT. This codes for CASSLATGGQVANEKLFF.

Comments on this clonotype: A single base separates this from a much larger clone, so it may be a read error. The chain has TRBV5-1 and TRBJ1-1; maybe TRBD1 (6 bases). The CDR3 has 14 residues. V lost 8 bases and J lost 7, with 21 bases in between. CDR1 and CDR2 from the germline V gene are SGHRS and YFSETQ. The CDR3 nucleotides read TGCGCCAGTCCCTCTGACGGGGGCTGGGATGAAGCTTTCTTT. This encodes CASPSDGGWDEAFF.